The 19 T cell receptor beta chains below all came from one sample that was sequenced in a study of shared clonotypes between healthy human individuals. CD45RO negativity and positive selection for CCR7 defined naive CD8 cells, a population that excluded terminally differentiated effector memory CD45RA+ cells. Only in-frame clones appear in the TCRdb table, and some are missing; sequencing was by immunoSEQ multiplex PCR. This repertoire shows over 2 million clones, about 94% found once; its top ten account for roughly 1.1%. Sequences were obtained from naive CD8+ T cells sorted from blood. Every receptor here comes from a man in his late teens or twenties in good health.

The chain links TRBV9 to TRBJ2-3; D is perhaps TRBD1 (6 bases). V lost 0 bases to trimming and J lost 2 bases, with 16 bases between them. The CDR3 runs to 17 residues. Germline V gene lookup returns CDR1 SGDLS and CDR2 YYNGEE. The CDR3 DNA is TGTGCCAGCAGCGTAGAAGGCGGCAGGGGCCTCACAGATACGCAGTATTTT. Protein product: CASSVEGGRGLTDTQYF. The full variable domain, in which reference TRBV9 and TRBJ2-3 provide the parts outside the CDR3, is DSGVTQTPKHLITATGQRVTLRCSPRSGDLSVYWYQQSLDQGLQFLIQYYNGEERAKGNILERFSAQQFPDLHSELNLSSLELGDSALYFCASSVEGGRGLTDTQYFGPGTRLTVL.

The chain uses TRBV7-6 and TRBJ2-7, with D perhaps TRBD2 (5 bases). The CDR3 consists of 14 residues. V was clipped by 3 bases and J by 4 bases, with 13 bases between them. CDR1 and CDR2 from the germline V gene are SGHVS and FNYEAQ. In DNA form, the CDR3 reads TGTGCCAGCAGCTTCGGCCCCGAGGGTTACGAGCAGTACTTC. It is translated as CASSFGPEGYEQYF.

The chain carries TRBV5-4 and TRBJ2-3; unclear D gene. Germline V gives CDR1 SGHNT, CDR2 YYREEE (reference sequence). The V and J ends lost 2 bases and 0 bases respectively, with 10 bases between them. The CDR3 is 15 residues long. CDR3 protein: CASSFVGQSTDTQYF. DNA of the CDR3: TGTGCCAGCAGCTTCGTGGGCCAAAGCACAGATACGCAGTATTTT.

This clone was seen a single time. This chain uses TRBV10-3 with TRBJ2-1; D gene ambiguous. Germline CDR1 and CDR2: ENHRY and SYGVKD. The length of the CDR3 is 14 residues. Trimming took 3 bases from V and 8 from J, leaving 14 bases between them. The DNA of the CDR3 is TGTGCCATCAGTGATCTGGCCAAGCAGGATGAGCAGTTCTTC. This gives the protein CAISDLAKQDEQFF.

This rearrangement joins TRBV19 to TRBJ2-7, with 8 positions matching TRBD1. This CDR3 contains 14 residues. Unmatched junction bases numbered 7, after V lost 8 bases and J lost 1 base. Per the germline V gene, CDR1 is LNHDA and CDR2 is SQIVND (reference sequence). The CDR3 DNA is TGTGCCAGTGCATATGGGACAGGTTCCTACGAGCAGTACTTC. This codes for CASAYGTGSYEQYF.

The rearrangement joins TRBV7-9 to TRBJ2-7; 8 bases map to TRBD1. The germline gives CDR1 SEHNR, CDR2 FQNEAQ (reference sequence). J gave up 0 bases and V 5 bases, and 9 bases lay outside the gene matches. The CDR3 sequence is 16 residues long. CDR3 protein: CASSDDRDRSSYEQYF. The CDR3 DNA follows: TGTGCCAGCAGCGACGACCGGGACAGGAGCTCCTACGAGCAGTACTTC.

CDR3 loop: CASSLADSTNYGYTF. CDR3 sequence (DNA): TGTGCCAGCAGCTTGGCGGACAGCACTAACTATGGCTACACCTTC. V is TRBV5-6 and J is TRBJ1-2; D may be TRBD1 (6 bases). Germline CDR1 SGHDT, CDR2 YYEEEE. The CDR3 is made up of 15 amino acids. V was trimmed by 0 bases and J by 0 bases, leaving 9 bases between them.

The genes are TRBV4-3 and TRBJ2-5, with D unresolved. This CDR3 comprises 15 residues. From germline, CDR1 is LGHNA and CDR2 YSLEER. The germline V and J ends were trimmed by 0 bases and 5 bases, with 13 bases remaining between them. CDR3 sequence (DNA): TGCGCCAGCAGCCAAGATTTGGGGTTGGGGGAGACCCAGTACTTC. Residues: CASSQDLGLGETQYF.

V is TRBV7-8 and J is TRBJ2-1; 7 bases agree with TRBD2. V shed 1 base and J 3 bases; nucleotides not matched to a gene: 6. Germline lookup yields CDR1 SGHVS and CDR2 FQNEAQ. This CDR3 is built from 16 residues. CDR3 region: CASSLGETSFYNEQFF. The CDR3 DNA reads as TGTGCCAGCAGCTTAGGCGAGACTAGCTTCTACAATGAGCAGTTCTTC.

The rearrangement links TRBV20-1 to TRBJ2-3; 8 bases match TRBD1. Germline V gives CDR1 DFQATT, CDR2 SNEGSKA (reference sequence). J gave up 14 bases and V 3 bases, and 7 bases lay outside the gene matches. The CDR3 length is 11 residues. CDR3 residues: CSARGLDRVYF. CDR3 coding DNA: TGCAGTGCTAGGGGCTTGGACAGGGTGTATTTT.

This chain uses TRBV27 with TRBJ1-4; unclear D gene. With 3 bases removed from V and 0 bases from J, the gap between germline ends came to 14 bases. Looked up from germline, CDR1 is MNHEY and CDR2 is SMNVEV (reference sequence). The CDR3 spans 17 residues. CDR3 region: CASSFSPGFATNEKLFF. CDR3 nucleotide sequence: TGTGCCAGCAGTTTTTCCCCTGGTTTTGCAACTAATGAAAAACTGTTTTTT.

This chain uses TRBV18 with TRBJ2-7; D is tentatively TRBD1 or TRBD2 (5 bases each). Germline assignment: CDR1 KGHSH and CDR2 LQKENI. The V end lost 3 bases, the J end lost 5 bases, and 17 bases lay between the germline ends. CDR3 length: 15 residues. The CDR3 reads CASSPMWSGRDEQYF. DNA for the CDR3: TGTGCCAGCTCACCTATGTGGTCAGGGAGAGACGAGCAGTACTTC.

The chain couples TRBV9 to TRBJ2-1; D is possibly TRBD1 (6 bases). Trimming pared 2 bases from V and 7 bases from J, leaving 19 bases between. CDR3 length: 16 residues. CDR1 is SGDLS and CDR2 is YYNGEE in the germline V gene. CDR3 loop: CASSVWGLASLNEQFF. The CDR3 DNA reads TGTGCCAGCAGCGTTTGGGGGCTAGCCTCCCTAAATGAGCAGTTCTTC. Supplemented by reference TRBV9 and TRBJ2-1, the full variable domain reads DSGVTQTPKHLITATGQRVTLRCSPRSGDLSVYWYQQSLDQGLQFLIQYYNGEERAKGNILERFSAQQFPDLHSELNLSSLELGDSALYFCASSVWGLASLNEQFFGPGTRLTVL.

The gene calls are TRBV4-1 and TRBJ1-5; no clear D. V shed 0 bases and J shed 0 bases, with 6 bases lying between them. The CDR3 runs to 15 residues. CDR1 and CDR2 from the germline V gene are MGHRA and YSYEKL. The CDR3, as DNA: TGCGCCAGCAGCCAAGAAGTCCTTAGCAATCAGCCCCAGCATTTT. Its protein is CASSQEVLSNQPQHF.

CDR3 protein: CASSYSTGENEKLFF. CDR3 coding DNA: TGTGCCAGCAGCTACTCGACAGGGGAGAATGAAAAACTGTTTTTT. The chain recombines TRBV13 with TRBJ1-4, with 8 bases that match TRBD1. This CDR3 has 15 amino acids. Germline V CDR1 and CDR2: PRHDT, FYEKMQ (reference sequence). The trim removed 4 bases at V and 5 bases at J, leaving 6 bases unmatched.

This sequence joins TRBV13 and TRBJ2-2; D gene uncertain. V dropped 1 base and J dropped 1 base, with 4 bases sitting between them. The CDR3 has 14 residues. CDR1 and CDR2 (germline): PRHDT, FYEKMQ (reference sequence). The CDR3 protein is CASSLERNTGELFF. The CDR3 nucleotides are TGTGCCAGCAGCTTAGAGCGGAACACCGGGGAGCTGTTTTTT. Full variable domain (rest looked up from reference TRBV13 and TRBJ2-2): AAGVIQSPRHLIKEKRETATLKCYPIPRHDTVYWYQQGPGQDPQFLISFYEKMQSDKGSIPDRFSAQQFSDYHSELNMSSLELGDSALYFCASSLERNTGELFFGEGSRLTVL.

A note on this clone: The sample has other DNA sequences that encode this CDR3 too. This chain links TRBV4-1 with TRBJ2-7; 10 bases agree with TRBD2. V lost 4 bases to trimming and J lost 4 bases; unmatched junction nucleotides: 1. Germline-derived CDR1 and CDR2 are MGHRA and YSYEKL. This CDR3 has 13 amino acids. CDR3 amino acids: CASSLSGGYEQYF. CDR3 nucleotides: TGCGCCAGCAGCCTTAGCGGGGGGTACGAGCAGTACTTC.

The CDR3 region is CASSQSRGRFYEQYF. The DNA of the CDR3 is TGCGCCAGCAGCCAATCGCGGGGGCGGTTTTACGAGCAGTACTTC. This rearrangement joins TRBV4-3 to TRBJ2-7, with a possible D match to TRBD2 (7 bases). The CDR3 loop spans 15 amino acids. V was clipped by 2 bases and J by 4 bases, with 15 bases between them. The germline gives CDR1 LGHNA, CDR2 YSLEER.

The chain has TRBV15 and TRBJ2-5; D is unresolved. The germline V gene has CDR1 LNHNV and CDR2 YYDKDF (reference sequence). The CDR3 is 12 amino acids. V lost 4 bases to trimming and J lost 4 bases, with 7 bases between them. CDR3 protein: CATSTKGETQYF. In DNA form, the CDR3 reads TGTGCCACCAGCACCAAGGGAGAGACCCAGTACTTC.